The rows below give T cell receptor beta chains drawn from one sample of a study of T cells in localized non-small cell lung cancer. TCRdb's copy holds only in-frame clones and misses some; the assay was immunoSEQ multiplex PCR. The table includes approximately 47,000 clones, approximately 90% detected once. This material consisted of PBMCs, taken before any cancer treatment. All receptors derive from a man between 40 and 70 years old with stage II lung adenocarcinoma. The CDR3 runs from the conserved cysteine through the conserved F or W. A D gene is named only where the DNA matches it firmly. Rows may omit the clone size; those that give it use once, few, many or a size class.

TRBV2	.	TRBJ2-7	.	TGTGCCAGCAGTGAAGCCAGGGCAGGCGAGCAGTACTTC	CASSEARAGEQYF
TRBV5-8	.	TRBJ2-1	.	TGTGCCAGCAGCCCTCTCCTCAATGAGCAGTTCTTC	CASSPLLNEQFF
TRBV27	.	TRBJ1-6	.	TGTGCCAGCAGTTTTGGTTCTGGAAGCTCACCCCTCCACTTT	CASSFGSGSSPLHF
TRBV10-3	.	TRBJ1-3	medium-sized	TGTGCCATCAGCCCGGACGGGGACACCATATATTTT	CAISPDGDTIYF
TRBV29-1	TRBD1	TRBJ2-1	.	TGCAGCGCAACGCCTTCTACCGGGACAGGGGTCGATGAGCAGTTCTTC	CSATPSTGTGVDEQFF
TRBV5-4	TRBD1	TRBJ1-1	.	TGTGCCACCCGGGGGTGGACAGGGCACACTGAAGCTTTCTTT	CATRGWTGHTEAFF
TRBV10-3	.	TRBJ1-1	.	TGTGCCATCAGTGGCGGGTTAAGCACTGAAGCTTTCTTT	CAISGGLSTEAFF
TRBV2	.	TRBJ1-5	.	TGTGCCAGCCTTAAAGGGGGAAGCAATCAGCCCCAGCATTTT	CASLKGGSNQPQHF
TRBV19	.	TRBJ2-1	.	TGTGCCAGTAGTATAGACGGAGCTACCAATGAGCAGTTCTTC	CASSIDGATNEQFF
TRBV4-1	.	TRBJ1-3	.	TGCGCCAGCAGCCAAGATGGGGGGGCGGAAGGAAACACCATATATTTT	CASSQDGGAEGNTIYF
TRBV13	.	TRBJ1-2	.	TGTGCCAGCAGCTTTTTTGTGGAGAAAGAGTCAAGATATGGCTACACCTTC	CASSFFVEKESRYGYTF
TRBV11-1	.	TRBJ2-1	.	TGTGCCAGCAGCTTAGCGGGGGCCGCGAATGAGCAGTTCTTC	CASSLAGAANEQFF
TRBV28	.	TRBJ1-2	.	TGTGCCAGCAGTTTAAATGGGTCCCCGATGGTTGGCTACACCTTC	CASSLNGSPMVGYTF
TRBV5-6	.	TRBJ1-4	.	TGTGCCAGCAGCTTAAGGCGGGTCGGTGAAAAACTGTTTTTT	CASSLRRVGEKLFF
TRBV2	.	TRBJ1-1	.	TGTGCCAGCAGTACAGACCTAGGGAACACTGAAGCTTTCTTT	CASSTDLGNTEAFF
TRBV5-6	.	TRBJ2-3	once	TGTGCCAGCAGCTTGTTAACAGATACGCAGTATTTT	CASSLLTDTQYF
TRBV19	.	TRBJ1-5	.	TGTGCCAGTAGTATCGGCAGCCAGGGTCGGCCCCAGCATTTT	CASSIGSQGRPQHF
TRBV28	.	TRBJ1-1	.	TGTGCCAGCAGTTTGACTTCGGGGATGAACACTGAAGCTTTCTTT	CASSLTSGMNTEAFF
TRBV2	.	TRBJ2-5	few	TGTGCCAGCAGAAGAAATTTTCAAGAGACCCAGTACTTC	CASRRNFQETQYF
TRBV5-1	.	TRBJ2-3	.	TGCGCCAGCAGCTTTAGGAAAGGGCTGACAGATACGCAGTATTTT	CASSFRKGLTDTQYF
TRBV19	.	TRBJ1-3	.	TGTGCCAGTAGTATTGGGGGTAACTCTGGAAACACCATATATTTT	CASSIGGNSGNTIYF
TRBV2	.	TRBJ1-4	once	TGTGCCAGCGTAACCGGTCCCATGAATGAAAAACTGTTTTTT	CASVTGPMNEKLFF
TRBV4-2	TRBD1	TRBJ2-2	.	TGTGCCAGCAGCGCCCGGGACAGGGGGGCAGTAGACACCGGGGAGCTGTTTTTT	CASSARDRGAVDTGELFF
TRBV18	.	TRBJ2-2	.	TGTGCCAGCTCACCAGAGCGGAACACCGGGGAGCTGTTTTTT	CASSPERNTGELFF
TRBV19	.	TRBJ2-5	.	TGTGCCAGTAGTATGAAGGTCCCCCAAGAGACCCAGTACTTC	CASSMKVPQETQYF
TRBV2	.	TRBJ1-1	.	TGTGCCAGCAGTGAAAGAGACACTGAAGCTTTCTTT	CASSERDTEAFF
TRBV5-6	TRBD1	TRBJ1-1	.	TGTGCCAGCCTCCGGGACAGGGGGATGAACACTGAAGCTTTCTTT	CASLRDRGMNTEAFF
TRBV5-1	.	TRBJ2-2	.	TGCGCCAGCACCTCCGGGACCGGCACGTCAGGGGAGCTGTTTTTT	CASTSGTGTSGELFF
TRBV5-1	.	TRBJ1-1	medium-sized	TGCGCCAGCAACCCCAATTTGGGAGGAAAGGAAGCTTTCTTT	CASNPNLGGKEAFF
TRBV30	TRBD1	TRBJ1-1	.	TGTGCCTGGACTATGGGACAGGGCAACACTGAAGCTTTCTTT	CAWTMGQGNTEAFF
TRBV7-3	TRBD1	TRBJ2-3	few	TGTGCCAGCAGCTCCCGACAGGGGGCGCTTAAAGATACGCAGTATTTT	CASSSRQGALKDTQYF
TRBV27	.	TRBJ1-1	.	TGTGCCAGCAGTTTATATAGGCCCGAGAACACTGAAGCTTTCTTT	CASSLYRPENTEAFF
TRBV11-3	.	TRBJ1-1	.	TGTGCCAGCAGCTTACTTAGATACACTGAAGCTTTCTTT	CASSLLRYTEAFF
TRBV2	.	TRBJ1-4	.	TGTGCCACCAGCCAAACCGAGTCTAATGAAAAACTGTTTTTT	CATSQTESNEKLFF
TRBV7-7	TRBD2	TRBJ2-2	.	TGTGCCAGCAGCCAGACTAGCGGGGGGTCGAACACCGGGGAGCTGTTTTTT	CASSQTSGGSNTGELFF
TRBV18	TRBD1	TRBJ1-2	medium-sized	TGTGCCAGCTCACCAATAGTCGGGACAGCGCTCACCTATGGCTACACCTTC	CASSPIVGTALTYGYTF
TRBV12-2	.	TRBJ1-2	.	TGTGCAAGTCGCTGTTACAGGGGGCGCGGCTATGGCTACACCTTC	CASRCYRGRGYGYTF
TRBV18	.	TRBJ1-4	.	TGTGCCAGCTCACCTGACAGTTTTAATGAAAAACTGTTTTTT	CASSPDSFNEKLFF